The present T cell receptor (beta chain) was sequenced within a study of identical twins. General observations from the study: A partial confounding effect on zero-insertion analyses could come from invariant MAIT and iNKT cells.

Note on this clonotype: Its antigen is not known.

Germline assignment: CDR1 LGHDT and CDR2 YNNKEL (reference sequence). This CDR3 is built from 16 residues. One entry per CDR3 protein, called by TCRdb with MiXCR from the 5' RACE reads. The data contain 1.5 million to 2 million distinct CDR3 sequences, under 35% of them seen just once; the ten biggest clones take up 0.25% to 0.3%. The TCR was taken from a newborn girl in good health. Sample: cord blood. This chain connects TRBV3-1 to TRBJ2-1; 8 bases fit TRBD2. The end of the DNA fits TRBJ2-7 better, so the J call may be wrong. Written as DNA, the CDR3 is TGTGCCAGCAGCCAAGAGTCCGGGGGGGCCTACAATGAGCAGTACTTC. The encoded protein is CASSQESGGAYNEQYF.